Given below is one T cell receptor beta chain in context. Its antigen is unknown. Per-nucleotide qualities are absent, and no much larger clonotype sits a single base away. The sample is drawn from a study of cytomegalovirus exposure and HLA in healthy donors (dated by TCRdb to about 2017). In the study overall: In an earlier analysis of 587 of the donors, 250 to 350 Gb of sequence data and just under 120 million unique TCR beta sequences from 150 million to 200 million T cells were reported. A later genetic analysis used genome-wide SNP genotypes for about three fifths of the 666 donors, treating that subset as a discovery cohort. An early release covering roughly 600 HLA-typed donors comprised about 300 gigabases of sequencing data and some 79 million unique TCR sequences. All discovery cohort repertoires had been generated using a single sequencing platform. The study was designed to test whether signatures of past pathogen exposure could be identified by cataloging public T cell receptors. On average, around 240,000 unique TCR beta nucleotide sequences were sequenced per donor among 350 to 400 genotyped donors of the cohort, with around 19% of those sequences being non-productive. An earlier analysis of several hundred of the donors applied high-throughput TCR beta sequencing to assess whether each TCR beta V gene segment acted as functional or pseudogenic. Besides the first cohort of 666 subjects, a separate validation cohort made up of roughly 120 different subjects was used. A later analysis re-analyzed previously published TCR beta repertoires from roughly 690 donors and added high-resolution HLA genotyping to study TCR occurrence patterns. Among the roughly 380 genotyped donors, under 90% belonged to the genetic ancestry cluster associated with self-reported Caucasian donors. Both class I and class II loci were covered by HLA typing, at four-digit resolution. The study combined high-throughput TCR immunosequencing, statistical association of individual TCRs with disease status, and machine learning to predict cytomegalovirus infection status. Donor age, sex, ethnicity and CMV serostatus were compiled together with the repertoire data. Typing coverage differed by locus: A, B, C, DRB1 and DQB1 were typed in about 629-640 donors, DQA1 in 500 to 550, DPA1 in around 580, and DPB1 in 472. The later analysis used no new phenotypic data to find candidate immune exposures, relying instead on TCR beta sequences and their occurrence across donors. The T cell repertoires of several hundred subjects were profiled by immunosequencing and related to cytomegalovirus serostatus. A handful of DR-DQ haplotypes were handled as single units for association and clustering because linkage in the cohort was strong.

The cohort was made up of about 670 healthy bone marrow donors. Cohort members were all nominally healthy when sampled, although unrecorded immune exposures were likely present. The donor tested CMV seropositive, placing the donor among the 289 seropositive members of the cohort. A peripheral blood sample was collected from each donor, and TCR beta sequencing was performed on peripheral blood mononuclear cells. The Qiagen DNeasy Blood Extraction Kit was used to extract genomic DNA from the blood cell samples. Broader findings and caveats from the paper: The only immune exposure information available for the cohort was CMV serostatus. A later genetic analysis reported fewer N-insertions in productive TCRs among donors in an Asian-associated ancestry cluster than the roughly 700-donor mean. In a later genetic analysis, a missense DCLRE1C variant was associated with V-gene and J-gene trimming of TCR beta chains, and the association was replicated in an independent cohort. According to a later analysis, TCR association rates differed among HLA loci, with DRB1 alleles showing the most associated TCRs and HLA-C alleles showing the fewest. A later analysis found that HLA-associated TCR beta chains were more clonally expanded and had lower generation probabilities than equally common non-associated chains. In a later analysis, most CMV-associated TCR beta chains were found to appear HLA-restricted, with HLA associations seemingly driven largely by CMV exposure. Most TCR sequences were seen in very few donors, while some public TCRs were found in many individuals. Because the 87-base-pair reads could not distinguish some IMGT-functional V segments, including TRBV6-2 and TRBV6-3, those segments were excluded. An earlier analysis of roughly 570 of the donors showed that most TCR beta V segments appeared in productive rearrangements either about 87% or about 30% of the time, which broadly matched IMGT annotations. According to the authors, the approach could potentially be generalized to other disease states and immunological phenotypes. Correlated functional status among segregating V segments might reflect linkage disequilibrium, but an unknown experimental factor could not be ruled out. A total of 150 or so TCR beta chains were listed by the study as associated with cytomegalovirus. At a false discovery rate of 0.05, a later analysis linked 15,000 to 20,000 TCR beta sequences to specific HLA alleles. The earlier analysis of some 560 of the donors excluded approximately 17 rarely observed V segments, including chromosome 9 orphons, because counts were too low. Roughly uniform sequencing depth across donors was assumed in presence/absence analyses, although this assumption may not hold. A few of the identified cytomegalovirus-associated TCR beta chains were confirmed in vitro to be specific for cytomegalovirus antigens. In both the original and validation cohorts, the classifier was reported to diagnose cytomegalovirus status with high specificity and sensitivity. In this cohort, only TCR beta chains were sequenced, and detectable features were limited by the absence of alpha or paired-chain data. A group of highly shared sequence variants was considered likely to be a technical artifact of the sequencing pipeline. HLA typing was unavailable for some donors at each locus, so association tests used only the typed subset. When HLA alleles, especially DR and DQ, strongly co-occurred, attributing TCR associations to individual alleles was difficult. According to a later analysis, parvovirus B19, influenza, CMV and Epstein-Barr virus appeared linked to several top co-occurrence clusters. A further reported finding was that TCR beta sequences accurately predicted the HLA-A and HLA-B alleles for most subjects in the first cohort.

The CDR3 spans 15 residues, from the cysteine through the phenylalanine. CDR3 DNA only is kept here, 45 bases in frame from base 1. For CDR1 and CDR2, the germline V gene lists ENHRY and SYGVKD. A distance of 15 bases separates the germline ends of V and J, which lose 7 bases and 0 bases respectively. The method was the immunoSEQ multiplex PCR assay. For the multiplex PCR, a mixture combining 60 forward primers for TCR Vbeta segments and 13 reverse primers for TCR Jbeta segments was used. Amplification of the CDR3 region of rearranged TCR beta genes was performed with a multiplex PCR assay on genomic DNA. The amplified TCR beta libraries were sequenced on the Illumina HiSeq System as 87-base-pair reads. The published analysis was carried out like this. In a later analysis, tens of millions of unique TCR beta chains were counted across the 650 to 700 repertoires, and roughly 10 million of these chains were shared by at least two donors. Raw reads were error-corrected and collapsed into unique sequences with a nearest-neighbor algorithm that merged closely related sequences to remove PCR and sequencing errors. V, D and J gene segments were assigned by aligning CDR3 sequences to IMGT reference sequences. For a sequence to be retained, a match of at least six nucleotides was required to both a V gene segment and a J gene segment. Rearrangements were called productive when the CDR3 lacked stop codons and stayed in frame with V and J; all others were non-productive. Following IMGT convention, CDR3 was defined as the stretch from the second conserved V-encoded cysteine up to the conserved J-encoded phenylalanine. The earlier analysis of about 530 of the donors excluded any sequence lacking an unambiguous match to a single V gene segment. In an earlier analysis of around 590 of the donors, a V segment was called functional when productive rearrangements were above 56.7%, and segregating when the standard deviation between donors exceeded 5%. A statistical classification framework was built to diagnose cytomegalovirus status from the catalog of TCR beta chain sequences. A later analysis assigned V and J genes by comparing TCR nucleotide sequences with IMGT/GENE-DB human TR gene sequences. A later analysis assigned CDR3 sequences and most-parsimonious VDJ recombination scenarios with the TCRdist pipeline. A later analysis defined each TCR beta chain by its CDR3 amino acid sequence plus V-gene family, and excluded reads lacking a unique V-gene family. To address suspected cross-contamination and a sequencing artifact, a later analysis removed approximately 590 highly shared, low-generation-probability nucleotide sequences. In a later analysis, a clonal expansion index for each public chain was calculated from normalized within-repertoire ranks of inferred template counts. In a later analysis, generation probabilities were computed using a VDJ recombination model fitted to out-of-frame rearrangements, and the results were checked against IGoR. In a later analysis, hypergeometric tests were used to score TCR-TCR, TCR-HLA and TCR-CMV co-occurrence, with a repertoire-size bias correction applied to TCR pairs. To estimate false discovery rates, a later analysis permuted the HLA or CMV assignments 20 times. In a later analysis, co-occurring TCRs were grouped using DBSCAN, with TCRdist sequence similarity added in when clustering inside HLA-allele-positive subsets. Repertoires with fewer than 30,000 or more than 120,000 public chains were left out of co-occurrence clustering, as were a handful of repertoires with anomalous nucleotide sharing. What TCRdb holds here is the immuneACCESS table cut down to in-frame rearrangements. Part of the clones is not present; checked against another copy, under half of the missing clones reflect an unresolved V gene, and the others are unexplained. D and trimming were read from the DNA, whereas the V and J calls and clone size are those reported in that table. The sample includes roughly 6,900 clones, with roughly 51% observed a single time. The biggest ten clones account for 5.8% of the sample.

This TCR came from a man in his thirties or forties in good health and CMV-seropositive. The sequence joins TRBV10-3 to TRBJ1-1; the D gene is perhaps TRBD1, on 5 matching bases. Source material: PBMCs. The CDR3 has the sequence CAITYTAGLNTEAFF. The nucleotides read TGTGCCATCACTTACACAGCAGGGTTGAACACTGAAGCTTTCTTT.